This T cell receptor (beta chain) comes out of a study of technical replicates of blood from several donors (dated 2017 in TCRdb). For this chain, trimming is 5 bases at the V end and 13 bases at the J end, and the number of junction bases without a gene match is 7. According to the germline V gene (reference sequence), CDR1 reads LNHDA and CDR2 reads SQIVND. The CDR3 goes from the cysteine to the phenylalanine over 12 residues. The CDR3 DNA has 36 bases and is translated from base 1. Library generation was performed with the immunoSEQ multiplex PCR assay. TCRdb took this table from immuneACCESS and kept in-frame rearrangements with V and J called. Such tables lack part of the clones; where checked against another copy, unresolved V genes explain under half of the gap, and the rest is unexplained. The sample table holds tens of thousands of clones, of which 80% to 95% were seen once. The ten biggest clones cover 0.27% of the sample.

In regard to this clone: Which antigen it targets is not known. No much larger clonotype is one base removed from it; base qualities were not supplied.

The chain joins TRBV19 to TRBJ2-4; 8 central bases correspond to TRBD1. Material: T cells isolated from PBMCs. The sequence was collected from a human donor in good health. The nucleotide sequence is given as TGTGCCAGTAGTGCCGGGGACAGGTCCCAGTACTTC. This translates into CASSAGDRSQYF.